What follows is one TCR beta chain and its context. Germline assignment: CDR1 SGHAT and CDR2 FQNNGV. The CDR3 sequence is 15 residues long. V shed 4 bases, J shed 7 bases, and the junction held 6 bases outside the gene matches. TCR beta chains were sequenced at survey level with immunoSEQ. TCRdb's table, derived via immunoSEQ multiplex PCR, lists solely in-frame clones and lacks some. In the table there are 40,000 to 55,000 clones, more than 80% of which are singletons. The gene calls are TRBV11-2 and TRBJ2-1, with TRBD2 matching 11 bases. Sequencing was carried out using PBMCs. This sequence was found in a man aged 40-50 years with rheumatoid arthritis. CDR3 sequence (DNA): TGTGCCAGCAGCTCCGCGGGACTAGCGGCTAATGAGCAGTTCTTC. Its translation is CASSSAGLAANEQFF.